Each of the 12 T cell receptor beta chains below was sequenced from the same sample in a study of blood T cell repertoires in COVID-19. Some clones are missing from TCRdb's copy, which holds only in-frame ones; the method was immunoSEQ multiplex PCR. Of about 170,000 clones in the sample, around 90% were seen once. Sequencing was carried out using peripheral blood. Receptor source: a man aged 50 to 59 who had recovered from COVID-19.

The chain is built from TRBV7-2 and TRBJ2-4; 7 bases are a match to TRBD1. Per the germline V gene, CDR1 is SGHTA and CDR2 is FQGNSA. The V and J ends lost 5 bases and 6 bases, in that order; junction bases with no gene match: 7. The length of the CDR3 is 14 residues. In DNA, the CDR3 is TGTGCCAGCAGCCCTCAGGGGGTGGGAAACATTCAGTACTTC. Protein: CASSPQGVGNIQYF. The full variable domain, in which reference TRBV7-2 and TRBJ2-4 provide the parts outside the CDR3, is GAGVSQSPSNKVTEKGKDVELRCDPISGHTALYWYRQSLGQGLEFLIYFQGNSAPDKSGLPSDRFSAERTGGSVSTLTIQRTQQEDSAVYLCASSPQGVGNIQYFGAGTRLSVL.

The chain employs TRBV9 and TRBJ1-3; D might be TRBD1 (5 bases). V lost 3 bases and J lost 5, with 15 bases in between. CDR3 length equals 15 residues. Germline V gene sequence: CDR1 SGDLS, CDR2 YYNGEE. Here the CDR3 DNA reads TGTGCCAGCAGCGCCACAGGAGGGTCCAGAAACACCATATATTTT. Encoded protein: CASSATGGSRNTIYF.

The V gene is TRBV7-9, the J gene TRBJ2-7; possibly TRBD2 for D (6 bases). V was clipped by 5 bases and J by 0 bases, with 14 bases between them. This CDR3 contains 15 residues. From germline, CDR1 is SEHNR and CDR2 FQNEAQ (reference sequence). The CDR3 loop is CASSPRGLSSYEQYF. The CDR3 region has the DNA TGTGCCAGCAGCCCGAGGGGACTTAGCTCCTACGAGCAGTACTTC.

The chain recombines TRBV27 with TRBJ1-1; 9 positions match TRBD1. The CDR3 is made up of 13 amino acids. Germline values: CDR1 MNHEY, CDR2 SMNVEV (reference sequence). J lost 6 bases, V lost 6 bases, and 5 bases had no gene match. This CDR3 reads CASRGTGRAEAFF. The CDR3 DNA follows: TGTGCCAGCAGGGGGACAGGGCGAGCTGAAGCTTTCTTT.

The rearrangement links TRBV27 to TRBJ2-7; 8 nucleotides agree with TRBD1. Germline loops: CDR1 MNHEY, CDR2 SMNVEV (reference sequence). The V segment lost 7 bases and the J segment 2 bases; nucleotides outside the gene matches: 10. This CDR3 contains 15 residues. CDR3: CASTPSGTGAYEQYF. CDR3 bases: TGTGCCAGCACCCCTTCCGGGACAGGAGCCTACGAGCAGTACTTC.

V gene TRBV19 combines with J gene TRBJ1-5; no definite D call. Deletions cut 2 bases from V and 4 bases from J, with 9 bases between. The CDR3 is 14 amino acids. Germline V lookup: CDR1 LNHDA, CDR2 SQIVND (reference sequence). The CDR3 loop is CASSITTGNQPQHF. The CDR3 DNA sequence: TGTGCCAGTAGTATAACGACCGGGAATCAGCCCCAGCATTTT.

This sequence joins TRBV18 and TRBJ2-3; 8 bases are shared with TRBD1. This CDR3 comprises 14 residues. Germline lookup yields CDR1 KGHSH and CDR2 LQKENI. After removal of 4 bases from V and 3 bases from J, the junction contained 3 bases not matched to a gene. This CDR3 is CASSLWTGTDTQYF. CDR3 in DNA: TGTGCCAGCTCACTTTGGACAGGGACAGATACGCAGTATTTT.

This chain links TRBV28 with TRBJ1-1; D not certain. The ends were cut back, 7 bases at V and 8 bases at J, with 8 bases in the middle. The CDR3 contains 10 residues. Germline CDR1 is MDHEN and CDR2 is SYDVKM. CDR3 residues: CASNGQEAFF. The CDR3 DNA is TGTGCCAGCAATGGCCAAGAAGCTTTCTTT.

The chain employs TRBV25-1 and TRBJ1-3; D gene unclear. Trimming took off 2 bases at V and 0 bases at J, with 5 bases between the two ends. The CDR3 extends over 14 amino acids. The V gene's germline CDR1 is MGHDK and CDR2 SYGVNS. CDR3 sequence (DNA): TGTGCCAGCAGTGAAGAGCGCTCTGGAAACACCATATATTTT. This codes for CASSEERSGNTIYF.

The CDR3 spells CASSVAFIGEQYF. The CDR3 DNA reads TGTGCCAGCAGCGTAGCTTTTATCGGCGAGCAGTACTTC. The gene calls are TRBV9 and TRBJ2-7, with D uncertain. The CDR3 covers 13 residues. V gave up 0 bases and J gave up 6 bases, with 10 bases separating them. CDR1 is SGDLS and CDR2 is YYNGEE in the germline V gene. Together with reference TRBV9 and TRBJ2-7, the CDR3 gives the full variable domain: DSGVTQTPKHLITATGQRVTLRCSPRSGDLSVYWYQQSLDQGLQFLIQYYNGEERAKGNILERFSAQQFPDLHSELNLSSLELGDSALYFCASSVAFIGEQYFGPGTRLTVT.

The V call is TRBV30, the J call TRBJ2-7; D is possibly TRBD1 (7 bases). With 1 base removed from V and 4 bases from J, the gap between germline ends came to 17 bases. The CDR3 totals 15 residues. Germline CDR1 and CDR2: GTSNPN and SVGIG (reference sequence). The CDR3 nucleotides read TGTGCCTGGAGTGGGACAGGTGGGACTCGGTACGAGCAGTACTTC. Its translation is CAWSGTGGTRYEQYF.

The chain links TRBV7-7 to TRBJ2-2; a weak D match, TRBD2 (6 bases). The CDR3 spans 16 residues. V lost 6 bases to trimming and J lost 4 bases, with 18 bases between them. Germline V gene sequence: CDR1 SSHAT, CDR2 FNYEAQ (reference sequence). CDR3 sequence: CASSPLRGRSTGELFF. For the CDR3, the DNA is TGTGCCAGCAGTCCTCTGCGGGGACGAAGCACCGGGGAGCTGTTTTTT.